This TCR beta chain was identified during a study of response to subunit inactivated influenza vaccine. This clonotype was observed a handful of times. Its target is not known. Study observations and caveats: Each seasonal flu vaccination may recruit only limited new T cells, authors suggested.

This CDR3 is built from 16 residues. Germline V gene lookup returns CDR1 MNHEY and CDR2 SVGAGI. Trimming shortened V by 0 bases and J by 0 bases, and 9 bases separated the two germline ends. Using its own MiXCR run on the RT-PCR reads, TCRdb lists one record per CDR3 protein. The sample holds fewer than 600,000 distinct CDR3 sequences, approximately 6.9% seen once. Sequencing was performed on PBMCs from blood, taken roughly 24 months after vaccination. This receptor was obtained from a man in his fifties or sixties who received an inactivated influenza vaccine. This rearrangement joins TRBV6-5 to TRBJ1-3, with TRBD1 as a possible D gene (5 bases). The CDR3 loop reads CASSYSLGLSGNTIYF. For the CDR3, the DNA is TGTGCCAGCAGTTACTCATTGGGGCTCTCTGGAAACACCATATATTTT.